The 13 T cell receptor beta chains presented below share a single source sample, sequenced in a study of blood T cells in healthy people across ages. Using a J-beta primer mix together with a sample-barcoded 5' primer, a second PCR was run for about 6 to 12 cycles. TCRdb fed the 5' RACE reads into MiXCR, producing one record per CDR3 protein. The data contain around 1.5 million distinct CDR3 sequences, 35% to 45% of them singletons. The sequenced sample was blood. All receptors come from a woman between 18 and 29 years old in good health.

The genes are TRBV27 and TRBJ1-2; D is possibly TRBD1 (5 bases). From germline, CDR1 is MNHEY and CDR2 SMNVEV (reference sequence). Trimming pared 6 bases from V and 7 bases from J, leaving 18 bases between. The CDR3 is 14 residues long. CDR3 residues: CASRPMGRGSGYTF. CDR3 coding DNA: TGTGCCAGCAGACCAATGGGACGAGGTAGTGGCTACACCTTC.

About this clonotype itself: At one of its ends the junction is not consistent with the germline gene, which may arise from a read error. The genes are TRBV7-7 and TRBJ1-6; D might be TRBD1 (5 bases). Per the germline V gene, CDR1 is SSHAT and CDR2 is FNYEAQ (reference sequence). This CDR3 region has 15 residues. The CDR3 loop reads CASSAGTGLGSPLHF. The CDR3 nucleotides read TGTGCTAGCAGCGCTGGGACGGGATTGGGTTCACCCCTCCACTTT.

V and J are TRBV10-3 and TRBJ2-5, with 10 bases matching TRBD2. CDR3 length: 17 residues. Germline values: CDR1 ENHRY, CDR2 SYGVKD. V was pared by 3 bases and J by 1 base, with 8 bases of the junction left unmatched. CDR3: CAISDPTSGLLQETQYF. In DNA, the CDR3 is TGTGCCATCAGTGACCCGACTAGCGGGCTCCTCCAAGAGACCCAGTACTTC.

This clonotype was seen more than once but under ten times. The rearrangement joins TRBV6-2 or TRBV6-3 to TRBJ2-3; the match to TRBD2 covers 7 bases. Germline lookup yields CDR1 MNHEY and CDR2 SVGEGT. Trimming cost V 0 bases and J 2 bases; bases outside gene matches: 8. The CDR3 is 17 residues long. CDR3 residues: CASSYSSASGYTDTQYF. The CDR3 DNA reads as TGTGCCAGCAGTTACTCCTCGGCTAGCGGATACACAGATACGCAGTATTTT.

V gene TRBV30 combines with J gene TRBJ2-5; D remains unclear. The V gene lost 4 bases and the J gene lost 2 bases, with 14 bases spanning the gap. The CDR3 length is 14 residues. The germline CDR1 and CDR2 sequences are GTSNPN and SVGIG (reference sequence). The CDR3 region is CAWTPRPWQETQYF. CDR3 coding DNA: TGTGCCTGGACCCCCCGGCCGTGGCAAGAGACCCAGTACTTC.

In this sample, this clonotype turned up a few times. The chain recombines TRBV11-2 with TRBJ2-1, with D maybe TRBD2 (6 bases). This CDR3 has 17 amino acids. V was clipped by 1 base and J by 4 bases, with 17 bases between them. Germline V lookup: CDR1 SGHAT, CDR2 FQNNGV. CDR3 DNA sequence: TGTGCCAGCAGCTTAGGGAGCGGAGGGAGCAAATACAATGAGCAGTTCTTC. It yields the protein CASSLGSGGSKYNEQFF.

Only a few counts were recorded for this clonotype. CDR3 nucleotide sequence: TGTGCCAGCAGTGAAAGCGTAAAGGGCCACGGGAACTATGGCTACACCTTC. It yields the protein CASSESVKGHGNYGYTF. V usage is TRBV2 and J usage is TRBJ1-2, with D unclear. Germline V CDR1 and CDR2: SNHLY, FYNNEI. The ends were cut back, 2 bases at V and 2 bases at J, with 18 bases in the middle. The CDR3 extends over 17 amino acids.

This clonotype was recorded a few times. The chain joins TRBV12-3 or TRBV12-4 to TRBJ1-1; unclear D gene. CDR3 length equals 15 residues. V lost 6 bases and J 0 bases, leaving 14 bases between the germline ends. CDR3 nucleotides: TGTGCCAGCAGCCCCCCTGGCTCCTTGAACACTGAAGCTTTCTTT. Its protein product is CASSPPGSLNTEAFF.

This clonotype was counted a few times. The J gene is TRBJ2-7, the V gene TRBV7-2; 8 nucleotides line up with TRBD1. Germline CDR1 and CDR2: SGHTA and FQGNSA. The J segment lost 4 bases and the V segment lost 6 bases, leaving 14 bases of the junction unmatched. The CDR3 contains 16 residues. The DNA of the CDR3 is TGTGCCAGCAGTCTCCAGAGTGCAGGGGGCTTGTACGAGCAGTACTTC. Its translation: CASSLQSAGGLYEQYF.

This rearrangement joins TRBV14 to TRBJ2-1; 9 bases map to TRBD1. The CDR3 covers 15 residues. Germline-derived CDR1 and CDR2 are SGHDN and FVKESK. V gave up 4 bases and J gave up 5 bases; unmatched junction bases: 6. The CDR3 is CASSPGTGWNNEQFF. Here the CDR3 DNA reads TGTGCCAGCAGCCCCGGGACAGGGTGGAACAATGAGCAGTTCTTC.

V usage is TRBV12-5 and J usage is TRBJ2-1, with D unresolved. V was shortened by 3 bases and J by 6 bases, with 12 bases between the two germline ends. Germline CDR1 is LGHNT and CDR2 is FRNRAP. The CDR3 is 14 residues long. This CDR3 reads CASGFGSESNEQFF. The CDR3, as DNA: TGTGCTAGTGGTTTCGGGTCCGAGAGCAATGAGCAGTTCTTC.

This chain uses TRBV2 with TRBJ2-4; D possibly uses TRBD1 or TRBD2 (5 bases each). Gene TRBJ2-5 matches the end of the DNA better, so the J call may be wrong. CDR1 SNHLY and CDR2 FYNNEI come from the germline V gene. The CDR3 runs to 15 residues. The CDR3 loop reads CASSGDGRFQETQYF. The CDR3 DNA is TGTGCCAGCAGTGGGGACGGCCGATTTCAAGAGACCCAGTACTTC.

The V and J genes are TRBV20-1 and TRBJ2-5; 11 bases are shared with TRBD2. The end of the DNA fits TRBJ2-7 better, so the J call may be wrong. Germline CDR1 reads DFQATT; CDR2 reads SNEGSKA (reference sequence). The CDR3 sequence is 18 residues long. This chain's CDR3 is CSASKASPSGRSMYEQYF. As DNA, the CDR3 is TGCAGTGCTAGTAAGGCTAGTCCTAGCGGGAGGTCTATGTACGAGCAGTACTTC.